One T cell receptor beta chain is described in this entry. In its sample, this clonotype was seen many times. Its antigen specificity is not known. This may be a read error, as it is one base from a much larger clone. The CDR3 runs 13 amino acids, cysteine and phenylalanine included. Here the CDR3 DNA is all that survives: 39 bases in frame from base 1. The germline V gene (reference sequence) specifies SEHNR as CDR1 and FQNEAQ as CDR2. Genomic DNA was used as template for profiling of TCR beta VDJ combinations and CDR3 sequences. An Illumina HiSeq 2000 was used for TCR repertoire sequencing. Regarding the original processing steps: Repertoires were assessed using TRBV/TRBJ rearrangement plots, CDR3 size and DJ length profiles, and Simpson's diversity index. The most abundant DNA sequence in the deep sequencing data was taken as the immunodominant clone. CDR3 amino acid sequences were screened for sharing across subjects and compared with published repertoires and the VDJdb database. TCRdb itself trimmed the public reads at Q25 with fastp, ran MiXCR and retained productive beta chains. Each entry merges the rows of one CDR3 protein and shows their most common DNA and genes. Clone size and V and J calls follow TCRdb, not the original study. This sample lists roughly 290,000 distinct CDR3 sequences; about 50% were detected once. Roughly 1.2% of the sample is held by the ten biggest clonotypes.

This entry comes from a study of CD8+CD57+ T cells in acquired aplastic anemia listed by TCRdb under 2018. Background on the whole study: On average, sorted CD4+ and CD8+ cells yielded around 3.4 ug of extracted DNA, with a range of about 0.19 to 30 ug. CD8+CD57+ expansion was defined as frequency above the mean frequency observed in healthy subjects.

Findings and caveats that apply to the study as a whole: Although around 30 CD8+ CDR3 sequences were shared by patients and controls, these sequences appeared highly expressed in patients and within the immunodominant clones of patients. No significant difference in CD8+ Simpson's diversity was found between patients and healthy controls (P=0.060).

Expansion of CD8+CD57+ cells had been shown by flow cytometry in the patients chosen for sequencing. Severe acquired aplastic anemia was diagnosed in all patients according to International Study of Aplastic Anemia and Agranulocytosis and Camitta criteria. No therapy had been received by the patients at the time of blood sampling. TCR repertoires of sorted CD4+ and CD8+ blood T cells from severe aplastic anemia patients and healthy subjects were deep-sequenced in the study. In the USA, patient enrollment took place under clinicaltrials.gov protocols 00001620, 01623167, 00001397, 00071045, 00081523 and 00961064. Ficoll-Paque density gradient centrifugation was used to isolate peripheral blood mononuclear cells. Before DNA extraction, CD4+ and CD8+ T cells were sorted by FACS or by magnetic beads.

The source of this sequence is a human donor with aplastic anemia. The specimen was sorted CD4+, CD8+, or CD8+CD57+ T cells (not recorded which) from PBMCs. The chain is encoded by TRBV7-9 joined to TRBJ2-1; no D gene is confidently identified. The DNA reads as follows: TGTGCCAGCAGCTTAGCTGGTGGAAATGGGCAGTTCTTC. It is translated as CASSLAGGNGQFF.